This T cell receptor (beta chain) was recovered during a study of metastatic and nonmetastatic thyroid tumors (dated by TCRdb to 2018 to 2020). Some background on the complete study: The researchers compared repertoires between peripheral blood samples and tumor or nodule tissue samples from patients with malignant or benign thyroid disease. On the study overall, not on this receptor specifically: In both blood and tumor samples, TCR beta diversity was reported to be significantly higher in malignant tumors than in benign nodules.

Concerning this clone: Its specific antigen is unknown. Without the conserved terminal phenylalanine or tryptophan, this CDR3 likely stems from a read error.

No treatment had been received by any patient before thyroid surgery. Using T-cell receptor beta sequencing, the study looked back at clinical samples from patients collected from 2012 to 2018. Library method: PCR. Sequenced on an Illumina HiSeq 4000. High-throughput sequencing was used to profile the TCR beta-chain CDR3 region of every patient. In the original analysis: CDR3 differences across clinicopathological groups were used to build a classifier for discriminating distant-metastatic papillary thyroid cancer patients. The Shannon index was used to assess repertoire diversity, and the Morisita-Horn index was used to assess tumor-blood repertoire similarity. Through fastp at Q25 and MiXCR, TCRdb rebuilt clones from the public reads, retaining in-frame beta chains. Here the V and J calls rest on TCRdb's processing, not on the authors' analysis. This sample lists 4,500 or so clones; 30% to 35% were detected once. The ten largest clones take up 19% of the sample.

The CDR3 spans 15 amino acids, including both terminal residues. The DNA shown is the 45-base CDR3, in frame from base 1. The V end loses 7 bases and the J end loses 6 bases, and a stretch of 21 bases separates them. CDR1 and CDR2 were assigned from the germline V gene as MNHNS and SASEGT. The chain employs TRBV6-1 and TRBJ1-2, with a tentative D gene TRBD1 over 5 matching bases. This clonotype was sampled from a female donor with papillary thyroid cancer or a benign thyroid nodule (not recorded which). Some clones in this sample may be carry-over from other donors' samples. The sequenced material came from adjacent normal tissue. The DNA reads TGTGCCAGCACCGAATGTGTCAGGGAGAACCATGGCTACACCCTC. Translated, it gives CASTECVRENHGYTL.